Included here is one T cell receptor beta chain sequence, with context. Its antigen is still unknown. The sample comes from a study of cytomegalovirus exposure and HLA in healthy donors. With 0 bases removed from V and 7 bases from J, the gap between germline ends came to 18 bases. CDR1 and CDR2 from the germline V gene are SGHAT and FQNNGV. This CDR3 is 16 amino acids long. Study-level results: Testing in vitro showed a few CMV-associated chains specific for CMV antigens. For most TCR sequences rarity was the rule, although some public TCRs occurred in many donors. It was found in a later analysis that first-cohort TCR clusters tended to co-occur in the 90 to 150 validation repertoires. Researchers counted 150 to 200 TCR beta chains as cytomegalovirus-associated.

Generated by immunoSEQ multiplex PCR, the TCRdb table keeps only in-frame clones and is missing some. The data show about 310,000 clones, nearly 90% seen once. V gene TRBV11-2 combines with J gene TRBJ2-5; possible D gene TRBD1, 6 bases. The clonotype was recovered from a man aged 25-45 years in good health and CMV-seronegative. The sequencing sample was made of PBMCs. CDR3 coding DNA: TGTGCCAGCAGCTTAGATCGAGGACAGTCGGCCGGGACCCAGTACTTC. It codes for CASSLDRGQSAGTQYF.